These T cell receptor beta chains were read from a single sample in a study of blood T cell repertoires in COVID-19. The table came from immunoSEQ multiplex PCR; TCRdb's copy has only in-frame clones and leaves some out. The repertoire has roughly 150,000 clones, 83% of them found once; the top ten carry approximately 2%. Sequenced material: peripheral blood. Every receptor here comes from a woman older than 75 with acute or convalescent COVID-19. CDR3s include the opening cysteine and the closing phenylalanine or tryptophan. A D gene is named only where the DNA matches it firmly. The size entry is marked missing in some rows and otherwise reads once, few, many or a size class.

d_gene | abundance | j_gene | v_gene | CDR3aa | CDR3nt
TRBD2 | - | TRBJ2-5 | TRBV3-1/TRBV3-2 | CASSQNSGRKTQYF | TGTGCCAGCAGCCAAAATAGCGGGAGGAAGACCCAGTACTTC
- | - | TRBJ1-6 | TRBV28 | CASSSDKTGIGPLHF | TGTGCCAGCAGTTCCGACAAGACAGGCATCGGACCCCTCCACTTT
- | - | TRBJ1-6 | TRBV15 | CATSRARQSPLHF | TGTGCCACCAGCAGGGCCCGCCAATCACCCCTCCACTTT
- | - | TRBJ1-4 | TRBV5-8 | CASSRGRAEEKLFF | TGTGCCAGCAGCCGCGGCAGGGCGGAGGAAAAACTGTTTTTT
- | - | TRBJ1-5 | TRBV7-2 | CASSLVSGNQPQHF | TGTGCCAGCAGCTTAGTGTCAGGAAATCAGCCCCAGCATTTT
- | - | TRBJ1-4 | TRBV18 | CASSPGATNEKLFF | TGTGCCAGCTCCCCCGGGGCAACTAATGAAAAACTGTTTTTT
- | - | TRBJ1-3 | TRBV5-1 | CASSSGPSASSGNTIYF | TGCGCCAGCAGCTCCGGTCCTAGCGCGAGCTCTGGAAACACCATATATTTT
- | - | TRBJ1-5 | TRBV2 | CASSDSDRNYQPQHF | TGTGCCAGCAGTGACTCAGACAGGAACTATCAGCCCCAGCATTTT
- | - | TRBJ2-3 | TRBV11-1 | CASSLGLGTDTQYF | TGTGCCAGCAGCTTAGGATTAGGCACAGATACGCAGTATTTT
TRBD2 | - | TRBJ2-7 | TRBV7-2 | CASSLKMEAGGAYEQYF | TGTGCCAGCAGCTTAAAAATGGAGGCCGGGGGGGCCTACGAGCAGTACTTC
- | - | TRBJ2-2 | TRBV4-1 | CASSQNPGGGLNTGELFF | TGCGCCAGCAGCCAAAATCCCGGTGGGGGGTTAAACACCGGGGAGCTGTTTTTT
TRBD1 | - | TRBJ2-2 | TRBV6-5 | CASSSPGTGRDGELFF | TGTGCCAGCAGTTCCCCAGGGACAGGGAGGGACGGGGAGCTGTTTTTT
- | - | TRBJ1-2 | TRBV25-1 | CASSEGDYYGYTF | TGTGCCAGCAGTGAAGGAGACTACTATGGCTACACCTTC
- | once | TRBJ1-2 | TRBV6-2/TRBV6-3 | CASSYQSGYTF | TGTGCCAGCAGTTACCAGTCCGGCTACACCTTC
- | - | TRBJ2-2 | TRBV10-3 | CAISESVGGTGELFF | TGTGCCATCAGTGAGTCGGTCGGCGGGACCGGGGAGCTGTTTTTT
- | once | TRBJ1-1 | TRBV25-1 | CASRDTHTEAFF | TGTGCCAGCCGGGACACCCACACTGAAGCTTTCTTT
TRBD1 | - | TRBJ1-1 | TRBV2 | CASSLRQGKTEAFF | TGTGCCAGCAGTCTACGACAGGGTAAGACTGAAGCTTTCTTT
- | - | TRBJ2-2 | TRBV7-8 | CAGRATRGTGELFF | TGTGCCGGCCGAGCGACCCGGGGCACCGGGGAGCTGTTTTTT
- | few | TRBJ1-1 | TRBV18 | CASSLDSGGITEAFF | TGTGCCAGCTCACTGGACAGCGGAGGTATCACTGAAGCTTTCTTT
TRBD2 | - | TRBJ2-5 | TRBV4-1 | CASSQVFGLAGQETQYF | TGCGCCAGCAGCCAAGTCTTTGGACTAGCCGGACAAGAGACCCAGTACTTC
TRBD2 | - | TRBJ2-3 | TRBV7-2 | CASSEGSRGFQYF | TGTGCCAGCAGCGAGGGGTCGCGGGGGTTCCAGTATTTT
- | - | TRBJ2-2 | TRBV15 | CATSKDYSTGELFF | TGTGCCACCAGCAAGGACTACAGTACCGGGGAGCTGTTTTTT
TRBD1 | - | TRBJ2-3 | TRBV2 | CASRRDRGRTDTQYF | TGTGCCAGCCGCCGGGACAGGGGTAGGACAGATACGCAGTATTTT
- | - | TRBJ1-1 | TRBV19 | CASNEGRGTVNTEAFF | TGTGCCAGTAATGAGGGGCGGGGCACGGTGAACACTGAAGCTTTCTTT
- | - | TRBJ1-4 | TRBV24-1 | CATSDRGTNEKLFF | TGTGCCACCAGTGACAGGGGAACTAATGAAAAACTGTTTTTT
- | - | TRBJ1-1 | TRBV9 | CASSVGFGRNTEAFF | TGTGCCAGCAGCGTAGGATTTGGCAGGAACACTGAAGCTTTCTTT
TRBD1 | once | TRBJ1-2 | TRBV5-1 | CASSLRQGRSSGYTF | TGCGCCAGCAGCTTACGACAGGGGCGGAGTAGTGGCTACACCTTC
- | - | TRBJ1-3 | TRBV7-2 | CASSFDGLTGNTIYF | TGTGCCAGCAGTTTTGACGGACTAACTGGAAACACCATATATTTT
TRBD1 | many | TRBJ1-4 | TRBV6-2/TRBV6-3 | CASSPSTGEGANEKLFF | TGTGCCAGCAGCCCTTCGACAGGGGAGGGAGCTAATGAAAAACTGTTTTTT
TRBD1 | - | TRBJ1-1 | TRBV19 | CASSEIRTGGRDTEAFF | TGTGCCAGTAGTGAGATCCGGACAGGGGGCAGGGACACTGAAGCTTTCTTT
TRBD1 | - | TRBJ1-5 | TRBV28 | CASSLIGQGADNQPQHF | TGTGCCAGCAGTTTGATTGGACAGGGAGCGGACAATCAGCCCCAGCATTTT
- | - | TRBJ1-5 | TRBV5-1 | CASSPAGKDQPQHF | TGCGCCAGCAGCCCCGCAGGGAAGGATCAGCCCCAGCATTTT
TRBD2 | once | TRBJ2-7 | TRBV6-5 | CASSSSGSQPYEQYF | TGTGCCAGCAGTTCCAGCGGGAGTCAGCCCTACGAGCAGTACTTC
- | - | TRBJ1-3 | TRBV30 | CAWSVVSSGNTIYF | TGTGCCTGGAGTGTGGTTAGCTCTGGAAACACCATATATTTT
- | - | TRBJ1-2 | TRBV4-3 | CASSQEVLPSDYGYTF | TGCGCCAGCAGCCAAGAAGTTCTCCCATCGGACTATGGCTACACCTTC
TRBD1 | - | TRBJ1-3 | TRBV5-1 | CASSGNIQGAGNTIYF | TGCGCCAGCAGCGGCAACATACAGGGGGCTGGAAACACCATATATTTT
- | - | TRBJ2-7 | TRBV12-5 | CASGLALTDEQYF | TGTGCTAGTGGTTTGGCTCTAACCGACGAGCAGTACTTC
TRBD1 | - | TRBJ2-3 | TRBV29-1 | CSVELDRDLTDTQYF | TGCAGCGTTGAGTTGGACAGGGATCTCACAGATACGCAGTATTTT
- | few | TRBJ1-2 | TRBV15 | CATSRVPLTYGYTF | TGTGCCACCAGCAGAGTTCCCCTAACCTATGGCTACACCTTC
TRBD1 | - | TRBJ1-2 | TRBV6-5 | CASSYSAGGREGYTF | TGTGCCAGCAGTTACTCGGCAGGGGGCAGAGAGGGCTACACCTTC
TRBD2 | - | TRBJ2-1 | TRBV4-3 | CASSQHFPTSGSEQFF | TGCGCCAGCAGCCAACATTTTCCGACTAGCGGGAGCGAGCAGTTCTTC
TRBD2 | once | TRBJ2-1 | TRBV7-3 | CASSLGEGRLGWEQFF | TGTGCCAGCAGCTTAGGGGAGGGCCGACTTGGTTGGGAGCAGTTCTTC
TRBD1 | - | TRBJ1-2 | TRBV6-5 | CASSPGTGNYGYTF | TGTGCCAGCAGTCCTGGGACAGGGAACTATGGCTACACCTTC
- | few | TRBJ2-3 | TRBV6-2/TRBV6-3 | CASSSTIDTQYF | TGTGCCAGCAGTTCAACTATAGATACGCAGTATTTT
- | - | TRBJ2-7 | TRBV3-1/TRBV3-2 | CASSQAWRAYEQYF | TGTGCCAGCAGCCAAGCGTGGCGGGCCTACGAGCAGTACTTC
TRBD1 | - | TRBJ2-5 | TRBV7-2 | CASSNNRGLETQYF | TGTGCCAGCAGCAACAACAGGGGTCTCGAGACCCAGTACTTC
- | once | TRBJ2-4 | TRBV18 | CASSPSGGRDIQYF | TGTGCCAGCTCACCATCGGGGGGCAGGGACATTCAGTACTTC
TRBD1 | few | TRBJ1-4 | TRBV6-5 | CASSFGQGYRKLFF | TGTGCCAGCAGTTTCGGACAGGGATATAGAAAACTGTTTTTT
TRBD2 | - | TRBJ2-7 | TRBV5-1 | CASSLGGASGGLQYF | TGCGCCAGCAGCTTGGGCGGGGCTAGCGGGGGCCTGCAGTACTTC
- | - | TRBJ2-7 | TRBV10-1 | CASSAGHTYEQYF | TGCGCCAGCAGTGCAGGACACACCTACGAGCAGTACTTC